This T cell receptor beta chain was observed in a study of response to subunit inactivated influenza vaccine. The CDR3 contains 16 residues. Trimming left V 5 bases short and J 2 bases short, with 17 bases between. TCRdb used MiXCR to reprocess the RT-PCR reads, holding one entry per CDR3 protein. The sample lists 750,000 to 850,000 distinct CDR3 sequences, under 20% occurring once. Findings of the study overall: A suggestion made by the authors is that each seasonal influenza vaccination recruits few new T cells.

This clonotype was observed a handful of times. No antigen is known for it. The clonotype comes from a man between 45 and 60 years old who received an inactivated influenza vaccine. This sample comprised PBMCs from blood, obtained roughly 5 days after vaccination. The J gene is TRBJ2-3, the V gene TRBV12-3 or TRBV12-4, with D uncertain. CDR3 sequence: CASSLFGREATDTQYF. CDR3 nucleotides: TGTGCCAGCAGTCTCTTTGGTAGAGAGGCCACAGATACGCAGTATTTT.